This T cell receptor beta chain was sequenced during a study of glioma-infiltrating T cells after dendritic cell vaccination (dated by TCRdb to 2015 to 2016). Regarding the study in general: The cohort included some 15 glioblastoma patients drawn from Phase I and II dendritic cell vaccination trials, of whom 9 were newly diagnosed and 6 had recurrent disease. Between about 2003 and 2012, patients were given autologous tumor lysate-pulsed dendritic cell vaccination. The vaccine consisted of monocyte-derived dendritic cells cultured roughly 7 days with IL-4 and GM-CSF, then pulsed overnight with autologous tumor lysate. Three intradermal dendritic cell vaccine injections were administered to patients at biweekly intervals in the arm below the axilla. In glioblastoma patients vaccinated with dendritic cells, deep sequencing of TCR beta CDR3 regions served to measure the amount of tumor-infiltrating lymphocytes and to compare repertoires between tumor and blood. Survival after dendritic cell vaccination was correlated with TCR sequencing metrics such as TIL content and the overlap between tumor and blood repertoires. Broader findings and caveats from the paper: The response model built on TCR overlap across three groups was characterized as speculative, with prospective validation still needed. No direct relationship between TCR clonality and survival was found, suggesting that a diverse polyclonal response may matter. The cohort was small and heterogeneous, and full blood and tumor sets were available for few patients, with initial-recurrent tumor pairs available for even fewer patients. After dendritic cell vaccination, a higher estimated pretreatment TIL content predicted longer time to progression and overall survival.

Using the immunoSEQ assay, TCRB CDR3 regions were amplified from roughly 2.2 micrograms of genomic DNA, or from all available DNA when less than that was on hand. For multiplex PCR, 60 forward primers for TCR V beta segments and 13 reverse primers for J beta segments were used. Synthetic control templates were spiked into each sample at limiting dilution to estimate reads per starting template. Reads of 87 bp were generated by sequencing on the Illumina HiSeq System. Turning to the authors' computational methods: PCR and sequencing errors were removed by a nearest neighbor algorithm that merged closely related sequences. TCR overlap was defined as the percentage of unique tumor TCR beta sequences that were also present in the same patient's peripheral blood. The table comes from immuneACCESS by way of TCRdb, which keeps in-frame sequences with V and J called. Part of the clones is missing from these tables; in studies checked, under half for an unresolved V gene and the rest for unknown reasons. The V and J calls and clone size come from that table; D and trimming were worked out from the DNA. Present in this sample are about 50,000 clones, around 89% of which were seen just once. Less than 6.5% of the sample goes to the ten largest clones.

The time point label, as the study defines it: after dendritic cell vaccination, including at tumor progression/relapse. Selection of patients required sufficient residual fresh-frozen tumor tissue and over two years of available survival data. Molecular status otherwise varied across the glioblastoma patients, but none of them carried an isocitrate dehydrogenase mutation. PBMC collection took place before vaccination, two weeks after the third vaccination, and at tumor progression if progression occurred. The Qiagen DNeasy Blood extraction Kit was used for extraction of genomic DNA. Per the germline V gene, LGHNA is the CDR1 and YNFKEQ is the CDR2. The trim is 3 bases for V and 0 bases for J, with a gap of 15 bases between the germline ends. The CDR3 has 16 amino acids, counting the end cysteine and phenylalanine. Only the CDR3 part of the read is kept: 48 bases, read in frame from the first base.

Turning to this clone: Its antigen specificity is not known. Per-base quality was not reported, and no clone a single base away is much larger than it.

The clonotype comes from a human donor with glioblastoma. The receptor chain draws on TRBV4-2 and TRBJ2-7, with the D gene too uncertain to name. The sample was blood, taken after dendritic cell vaccination. DNA sequence: TGTGCCAGCAGCCACCTTCCGGCGAGGAGCTCCTACGAGCAGTACTTC. It codes for CASSHLPARSSYEQYF.